These T cell receptor beta chains were read from a single sample in a study of cytomegalovirus exposure and HLA in healthy donors. Profiling relied on immunoSEQ multiplex PCR, and the TCRdb table lists in-frame clones only, not all of them. The sample records 85,000 to 120,000 clones, 65% to 75% being singletons. The sequenced sample was PBMCs. The receptors were gathered from a female donor in good health and CMV-seronegative. Both conserved end residues are part of each CDR3. D genes are given only for firm matches. Not all rows give a size; the values are once, few, many and, for expanded clones, a class.

v_call	j_call	clone_size	d_call	cdr3_aa	cdr3_nt
TRBV2	TRBJ1-3	-	-	CASRSLGGALSGNTIYF	TGTGCCAGCAGGAGTTTAGGGGGGGCTCTCTCTGGAAACACCATATATTTT
TRBV5-1	TRBJ2-3	-	TRBD2	CASSLGTSGSVMADTQYF	TGCGCCAGCAGCTTGGGGACTAGCGGGAGCGTCATGGCAGATACGCAGTATTTT
TRBV30	TRBJ2-3	-	TRBD1	CAWSVPREAGGDTQYF	TGTGCCTGGAGTGTACCTAGAGAGGCAGGGGGTGATACGCAGTATTTT
TRBV19	TRBJ2-7	-	-	CASSIVPGREQYF	TGTGCCAGTAGTATAGTTCCAGGCCGCGAGCAGTACTTC
TRBV15	TRBJ1-5	few	TRBD1	CATSPLAGGNNQPQHF	TGTGCCACCAGCCCCCTGGCAGGGGGGAACAATCAGCCCCAGCATTTT
TRBV5-4	TRBJ2-2	-	-	CASFSPTGGELFF	TGTGCCAGCTTCTCCCCGACGGGCGGGGAGCTGTTTTTT
TRBV27	TRBJ1-1	-	-	CASSPDRMNTEAFF	TGTGCCAGCAGCCCCGACAGAATGAACACTGAAGCTTTCTTT
TRBV7-6	TRBJ2-6	-	TRBD2	CASSLEVIAGGPISGANVLTF	TGTGCCAGCAGCTTAGAGGTCATAGCGGGAGGGCCGATCTCTGGGGCCAACGTCCTGACTTTC
TRBV27	TRBJ2-1	-	-	CASSYVPVSYNEQFF	TGTGCCAGCAGTTACGTGCCAGTATCTTACAATGAGCAGTTCTTC
TRBV5-8	TRBJ2-7	few	-	CASSLYQYEQYF	TGTGCCAGCAGCTTGTACCAGTACGAGCAGTACTTC
TRBV5-4	TRBJ1-6	-	TRBD1	CATQGGNSPLHF	TGTGCCACCCAAGGGGGCAATTCACCCCTCCACTTT
TRBV4-1	TRBJ1-2	-	TRBD1	CASSQPWTGGMSNYGYTF	TGCGCCAGCAGCCAACCTTGGACAGGGGGCATGAGCAACTATGGCTACACCTTC
TRBV2	TRBJ2-3	-	TRBD2	CASSVAGAASTDTQYF	TGTGCCAGCAGTGTGGCGGGAGCGGCTAGCACAGATACGCAGTATTTT
TRBV2	TRBJ1-6	-	-	CASSERGPPLHF	TGTGCCAGCAGTGAACGGGGTCCACCCCTCCACTTT
TRBV2	TRBJ2-1	-	TRBD2	CASRGLLREYNEQFF	TGTGCCAGCAGGGGGCTCTTGCGGGAGTACAATGAGCAGTTCTTC
TRBV6-5	TRBJ1-5	-	-	CASTPGAGEPQHF	TGTGCCAGCACCCCAGGGGCCGGGGAGCCCCAGCATTTT
TRBV6-5	TRBJ2-7	-	TRBD2	CASSSQTSGGSYEQYF	TGTGCCAGCAGTTCCCAGACTAGCGGAGGCTCCTACGAGCAGTACTTC
TRBV9	TRBJ1-5	-	TRBD1	CASSVGAGGGQPQHF	TGTGCCAGCAGCGTAGGGGCAGGGGGTGGCCAGCCCCAGCATTTT
TRBV5-1	TRBJ2-1	once	TRBD2	CASKRTSGSSNEQFF	TGCGCCAGCAAGAGGACTAGCGGGAGTTCCAATGAGCAGTTCTTC
TRBV9	TRBJ2-1	few	TRBD2	CASSAVWLAGENEQFF	TGTGCCAGCAGCGCTGTCTGGTTAGCGGGGGAAAATGAGCAGTTCTTC
TRBV25-1	TRBJ2-1	-	-	CASGENEQFF	TGTGCCAGCGGGGAGAATGAGCAGTTCTTC
TRBV11-2	TRBJ2-3	-	TRBD1	CASSVQGSYTQYF	TGTGCCAGCAGCGTACAGGGGTCATATACGCAGTATTTT
TRBV5-8	TRBJ2-1	-	-	CASSSPSRKERQFF	TGTGCCAGCAGCTCCCCTAGTAGGAAGGAGAGGCAGTTCTTC
TRBV28	TRBJ1-1	few	-	CASSFTGSYTEAFF	TGTGCCAGCAGTTTCACAGGGTCTTACACTGAAGCTTTCTTT
TRBV15	TRBJ2-5	once	TRBD2	CATAAGGVETQYF	TGTGCCACCGCGGCGGGAGGGGTGGAGACCCAGTACTTC
TRBV7-9	TRBJ2-7	-	TRBD2	CASTIGGGQQYF	TGTGCCAGCACCATCGGGGGGGGTCAGCAGTACTTC
TRBV27	TRBJ2-4	-	TRBD2	CASSPRARSGGRENIQYF	TGTGCCAGCAGCCCCCGGGCGAGGTCGGGCGGGAGGGAAAACATTCAGTACTTC
TRBV2	TRBJ2-7	few	TRBD1	CASIPDRDNEQYF	TGTGCCAGCATCCCGGACAGGGACAACGAGCAGTACTTC
TRBV18	TRBJ2-7	once	-	CASSPSTVREQYF	TGTGCCAGCTCACCATCGACAGTCCGGGAGCAGTACTTC
TRBV7-2	TRBJ1-1	-	-	CASSPDRLNTEAFF	TGTGCCAGCAGCCCAGACAGATTGAACACTGAAGCTTTCTTT
TRBV9	TRBJ1-1	few	-	CASSGHTGTNTEAFF	TGTGCCAGCAGCGGGCATACAGGGACGAACACTGAAGCTTTCTTT
TRBV28	TRBJ2-5	-	-	CASSAPTGVGETQYF	TGTGCCAGCAGTGCACCCACGGGGGTAGGAGAGACCCAGTACTTC
TRBV2	TRBJ2-3	-	-	CASRPQGLGTDTQYF	TGTGCCAGCAGGCCCCAGGGATTGGGTACAGATACGCAGTATTTT
TRBV27	TRBJ1-2	few	TRBD1	CASRPTGDYGYTF	TGTGCCAGCAGACCTACAGGGGACTATGGCTACACCTTC
TRBV19	TRBJ2-5	few	-	CASSMLQGGSETQYF	TGTGCCAGTAGTATGTTACAGGGTGGGTCGGAGACCCAGTACTTC
TRBV4-1	TRBJ1-5	-	TRBD1	CASSQFLAGGLLQPQHF	TGCGCCAGCAGCCAATTTCTGGCAGGGGGACTGTTACAGCCCCAGCATTTT
TRBV5-1	TRBJ2-3	-	-	CASRLRGDTPDTQYF	TGCGCCAGCAGATTACGGGGGGACACACCAGATACGCAGTATTTT
TRBV7-9	TRBJ1-2	-	-	CASSLVTASYYGYTF	TGTGCCAGCAGCTTAGTGACAGCCTCCTACTATGGCTACACCTTC
TRBV2	TRBJ2-5	-	TRBD2	CASRRWREQETQYF	TGTGCCAGCAGGAGGTGGCGGGAGCAAGAGACCCAGTACTTC
TRBV21-1	TRBJ2-1	few	-	CASTLKTGLAGAISYNEQFF	TGTGCCAGCACTTTAAAGACGGGACTAGCGGGAGCGATCTCCTACAATGAGCAGTTCTTC
TRBV2	TRBJ1-1	few	-	CVLLGGIVNTEAFF	TGTGTCTTACTGGGGGGAATTGTGAACACTGAAGCTTTCTTT
TRBV9	TRBJ2-7	-	TRBD2	CASSPSSGNYEQYF	TGTGCCAGCAGCCCATCAAGCGGGAATTACGAGCAGTACTTC
TRBV18	TRBJ1-3	once	-	CASSHTRSGASSGNTIYF	TGTGCCAGCTCACACACCCGTTCAGGGGCCAGCTCTGGAAACACCATATATTTT
TRBV7-6	TRBJ1-1	-	-	CASSKNRVQGNTEAFF	TGTGCCAGCTCCAAAAACAGGGTACAGGGGAACACTGAAGCTTTCTTT
TRBV5-1	TRBJ1-4	-	TRBD1	CASSPGPGTEGEKLFF	TGCGCCAGCAGCCCGGGACCCGGGACAGAGGGGGAAAAACTGTTTTTT
TRBV5-1	TRBJ1-5	-	TRBD1	CASSLTGERNQPQHF	TGCGCCAGCAGCTTGACAGGGGAGCGCAATCAGCCCCAGCATTTT
TRBV6-6	TRBJ2-3	-	TRBD2	CASSPGTSGRGDTQYF	TGTGCCAGCAGTCCCGGGACTAGCGGGAGGGGAGATACGCAGTATTTT
TRBV25-1	TRBJ2-2	-	TRBD1	CASGQGNTGELFF	TGTGCCAGCGGACAGGGGAACACCGGGGAGCTGTTTTTT
TRBV11-2	TRBJ2-7	few	-	CASSLWGGHYEQYF	TGTGCCAGCAGCTTATGGGGGGGCCACTACGAGCAGTACTTC
TRBV30	TRBJ2-1	-	-	CAWSEDSFGEQFF	TGTGCCTGGAGTGAGGACTCGTTCGGTGAGCAGTTCTTC
TRBV11-3	TRBJ1-1	-	-	CASSLYRDTEAFF	TGTGCCAGCAGCTTATACAGGGACACTGAAGCTTTCTTT
TRBV28	TRBJ1-2	few	TRBD1	CASSWDRGGPYYGYTF	TGTGCCAGCAGTTGGGACAGAGGGGGCCCTTACTATGGCTACACCTTC
TRBV7-3	TRBJ2-2	once	TRBD2	CASSPVAGGETGELFF	TGTGCCAGCAGCCCGGTAGCGGGAGGGGAAACCGGGGAGCTGTTTTTT
TRBV7-9	TRBJ2-1	-	TRBD2	CASSSPLAGEGHEQFF	TGTGCCAGCAGCTCCCCGTTAGCGGGAGAGGGACATGAGCAGTTCTTC
TRBV7-2	TRBJ2-7	-	TRBD2	CASSFTTSGSYEQYF	TGTGCCAGCAGCTTCACGACTAGCGGGTCCTACGAGCAGTACTTC
TRBV10-2	TRBJ2-5	many	TRBD2	CASSGLGLGETQYF	TGCGCCAGCAGCGGACTAGGCTTAGGGGAGACCCAGTACTTC
TRBV7-9	TRBJ2-7	-	TRBD1	CASTGGNSYEQYF	TGTGCCAGTACAGGGGGAAACTCCTACGAGCAGTACTTC
TRBV18	TRBJ1-3	-	-	CASSPLRGSGNTIYF	TGTGCCAGCTCACCACTAAGGGGATCTGGAAACACCATATATTTT
TRBV6-6	TRBJ2-5	-	TRBD1	CASSPGDRGPETQYF	TGTGCCAGCAGCCCTGGGGACAGGGGCCCCGAGACCCAGTACTTC
TRBV4-3	TRBJ1-2	-	-	CASSQGAATNYGYTF	TGCGCCAGCAGCCAAGGTGCGGCTACTAACTATGGCTACACCTTC